The 9 T cell receptor beta chains given below trace back to one sample, sequenced in a study of siplizumab effects on memory and regulatory T cells (dated by TCRdb to between 2017 and 2020). The protocol used for the library was the immunoSEQ multiplex PCR assay. TCRdb stores this immuneACCESS table with in-frame sequences only. Part of the clones is absent; in the studies checked, under half of the shortfall reflects unresolved V genes, and no reason is known for the rest. This sample comprises over 85,000 clones, over 85% of them detected only once. Roughly 0.3% of the sample goes to the ten largest clones. Sequenced material: non-Treg CD4+ T cells sorted from blood. The cell subset or site label, read with the paper, signifies: FACS-sorted unstimulated CD4+ non-regulatory T cells. The source of these receptors is a human donor in good health.

The CDR3 DNA sequence: TGTGCCAGCAGTTACGGTCCCGGGGCCAACGTCCTGACTTTC. It yields the protein CASSYGPGANVLTF. The chain uses TRBV6-5 and TRBJ2-6; D remains ambiguous. The CDR3 is 14 amino acids. CDR1 and CDR2 (germline): MNHEY, SVGAGI. The ends were cut back, 2 bases at V and 4 bases at J, with 6 bases in the middle.

The chain employs TRBV30 and TRBJ1-1, with D unclear. This CDR3 region has 11 residues. Germline CDR1 GTSNPN, CDR2 SVGIG (reference sequence). The V and J ends lost 2 bases and 9 bases respectively, with 10 bases between them. CDR3 region: CAWSHQQQAFF. The CDR3 DNA follows: TGTGCCTGGAGTCACCAACAGCAAGCTTTCTTT.

CDR3 sequence reads: CASSPREGITYEQYF. CDR3 in DNA: TGTGCCAGCTCACCTCGAGAAGGTATCACCTACGAGCAGTACTTC. The chain uses TRBV18 and TRBJ2-5; D unclear. The tail of the sequence fits TRBJ2-7 better, so the J call may be wrong. The CDR3 is made up of 15 amino acids. Germline loops: CDR1 KGHSH, CDR2 LQKENI.

For this clone: The CDR3 does not close with the conserved phenylalanine or tryptophan, likely indicating a read error. The DNA is omitted, as the CDR3 cannot be located on it reliably, and the CDR3 follows TCRdb's listing. This chain connects TRBV4-3 to TRBJ1-1. Germline CDR1 reads LGHNA; CDR2 reads YSLEER. Both ends counted, the CDR3 spans 16 residues. CDR3 in amino acids: CASSQGIGVGTTEALL.

This clone was found once. The chain carries TRBV25-1 and TRBJ2-5; D is unclear. Trimming removed 2 bases at V and 1 base at J, with 11 bases between. There are 15 residues in the CDR3. The germline V gene encodes CDR1 MGHDK and CDR2 SYGVNS. The CDR3 sequence: CASSESTTAQETQYF. The CDR3 coding sequence is TGTGCCAGCAGTGAAAGTACGACTGCCCAAGAGACCCAGTACTTC.

Worth noting for this clone: The same CDR3 can be traced to other DNA sequences in this sample. This chain uses TRBV5-4 with TRBJ2-7; 14 nucleotides agree with TRBD2. V lost 4 bases to trimming and J lost 7 bases; unmatched junction nucleotides: 7. CDR3 length equals 15 residues. Germline V CDR1 and CDR2: SGHNT, YYREEE (reference sequence). The CDR3 sequence: CASSPGTSGSREQYF. CDR3 nucleotide sequence: TGTGCCAGCAGCCCCGGGACTAGCGGGAGCCGGGAGCAGTACTTC.

The table lists this clone with a count of one. The chain joins TRBV7-3 to TRBJ1-3; 9 bases agree with TRBD1. The trim removed 3 bases at V and 3 bases at J, leaving 3 bases unmatched. This CDR3 comprises 15 residues. Germline V gene data show CDR1 as SGHTA and CDR2 as FQGTGA. CDR3 bases: TGTGCCAGCAGCTTTGACAGGGGGGGTGGAAACACCATATATTTT. This codes for CASSFDRGGGNTIYF. The entire variable domain, with the rest obtained from reference TRBV7-3 and TRBJ1-3, is as follows: GAGVSQTPSNKVTEKGKYVELRCDPISGHTALYWYRQSLGQGPEFLIYFQGTGAADDSGLPNDRFFAVRPEGSVSTLKIQRTERGDSAVYLCASSFDRGGGNTIYFGEGSWLTVV.

The chain couples TRBV18 to TRBJ1-3; D gene ambiguous. Between the trimmed V and J ends, which lost 1 base and 0 bases, there was a span of 10 bases. Germline CDR1 KGHSH, CDR2 LQKENI. CDR3 length: 16 residues. The CDR3 region has the DNA TGTGCCAGCTCACCACGCAGTTCCGGCTCTGGAAACACCATATATTTT. Its protein product is CASSPRSSGSGNTIYF. The variable domain in full, completed from reference TRBV18 and TRBJ1-3, reads NAGVMQNPRHLVRRRGQEARLRCSPMKGHSHVYWYRQLPEEGLKFMVYLQKENIIDESGMPKERFSAEFPKEGPSILRIQQVVRGDSAAYFCASSPRSSGSGNTIYFGEGSWLTVV.

This chain connects TRBV5-4 to TRBJ1-2, with D possibly TRBD1 on 5 matching bases. Trimming shortened V by 4 bases and J by 12 bases, and 13 bases separated the two germline ends. CDR3 length: 11 amino acids. CDR1 SGHNT and CDR2 YYREEE come from the germline V gene (reference sequence). The CDR3 bases are TGTGCCAGCAGCCATGGGACGACCCACACCTTC. Translating gives CASSHGTTHTF. The full variable domain, in which reference TRBV5-4 and TRBJ1-2 provide the parts outside the CDR3, is ETGVTQSPTHLIKTRGQQVTLRCSSQSGHNTVSWYQQALGQGPQFIFQYYREEENGRGNFPPRFSGLQFPNYSSELNVNALELDDSALYLCASSHGTTHTFGSGTRLTVV.